The 25 T cell receptor beta chains listed next were all sequenced from one sample in a study of blood T cell repertoires in COVID-19. The data were produced by immunoSEQ multiplex PCR, yet TCRdb's version contains in-frame clones alone and is incomplete. The table shows about 190,000 clones, with roughly 90% occurring only once. Sequenced sample: peripheral blood. The receptors were sampled from a man aged 45-60 years with acute or convalescent COVID-19.

This clone was detected only once. The J gene is TRBJ2-1, the V gene TRBV3-1 (or the pseudogene TRBV3-2); 9 bases agree with TRBD1. This CDR3 region has 16 residues. V shed 1 base and J 7 bases; nucleotides not matched to a gene: 8. Germline CDR1 reads LGHDT; CDR2 reads YNNKEL (reference sequence). CDR3 sequence: CASSQAPGTGKNEQFF. Here the CDR3 DNA reads TGTGCCAGCAGCCAAGCCCCAGGGACAGGGAAGAATGAGCAGTTCTTC.

This rearrangement joins TRBV5-6 to TRBJ1-1; D may be TRBD1 (5 bases). The length of the CDR3 is 13 residues. Germline V gene sequence: CDR1 SGHDT, CDR2 YYEEEE. V dropped 3 bases and J dropped 6 bases, with 12 bases sitting between them. CDR3 region: CASSSLGAPEAFF. CDR3 DNA: TGTGCCAGCAGCTCGTTAGGGGCGCCTGAAGCTTTCTTT.

The chain combines TRBV4-2 with TRBJ2-1, with 10 nucleotides matching TRBD1. The CDR3 loop spans 17 amino acids. V was pared by 2 bases and J by 3 bases, with 7 bases of the junction left unmatched. Per germline, CDR1 LGHNA and CDR2 YNFKEQ. The CDR3: CASSQTPGTGVYNEQFF. The CDR3 DNA follows: TGTGCCAGCAGCCAAACTCCCGGGACAGGGGTCTACAATGAGCAGTTCTTC.

The chain combines TRBV2 with TRBJ1-2; D is unclear. From germline, CDR1 is SNHLY and CDR2 FYNNEI. The CDR3 runs to 13 residues. V dropped 0 bases and J dropped 8 bases, with 10 bases sitting between them. CDR3 loop: CASSEAGTRGYTF. The CDR3, as DNA: TGTGCCAGCAGTGAAGCTGGCACCCGCGGCTACACCTTC.

The rearrangement uses TRBV5-8 and TRBJ2-3, with D perhaps TRBD2 (6 bases). V shed 4 bases and J shed 0 bases, with 24 bases lying between them. This CDR3 spans 19 amino acids. Germline V gene data show CDR1 as SGHTS and CDR2 as YDEGEE. CDR3 loop: CASSANKIWDLSSTDTQYF. The CDR3 nucleotides are TGTGCCAGCAGCGCAAACAAAATCTGGGACTTATCTAGCACAGATACGCAGTATTTT. The complete variable domain, with remaining parts taken from reference TRBV5-8 and TRBJ2-3, reads EAGVTQSPTHLIKTRGQQATLRCSPISGHTSVYWYQQALGLGLQFLLWYDEGEERNRGNFPPRFSGRQFPNYSSELNVNALELEDSALYLCASSANKIWDLSSTDTQYFGPGTRLTVL.

The rearrangement joins TRBV15 to TRBJ2-5; 12 bases match TRBD2. The V gene's germline CDR1 is LNHNV and CDR2 YYDKDF (reference sequence). Losses at the gene ends were 0 bases for V and 6 bases for J; bases not matched to a gene: 11. The CDR3 spans 18 residues. CDR3 in amino acids: CATSRDLTSGGREKTQYF. As DNA, the CDR3 is TGTGCCACCAGCAGAGATTTGACTAGCGGGGGCCGGGAGAAGACCCAGTACTTC.

A single count supports this clone. The chain combines TRBV6-5 with TRBJ1-3, with D unclear. CDR3 length: 14 amino acids. The V and J ends lost 6 bases and 1 base respectively, with 10 bases between them. Germline V lookup: CDR1 MNHEY, CDR2 SVGAGI. DNA for the CDR3: TGTGCCAGCAGCCACACGGGGTCTGGAAACACCATATATTTT. This codes for CASSHTGSGNTIYF.

The V call is TRBV3-1 (or the pseudogene TRBV3-2), the J call TRBJ1-4; a weak D match, TRBD1 (5 bases). The ends were cut back, 6 bases at V and 4 bases at J, with 15 bases in the middle. Germline CDR1 is LGHDT and CDR2 is YNNKEL (reference sequence). The CDR3 has 15 residues. CDR3: CASSLAGTINEKLFF. For the CDR3, the DNA is TGTGCCAGCAGTCTTGCAGGGACTATTAATGAAAAACTGTTTTTT.

As for this clone: The sample carries other DNA sequences with the same CDR3. This rearrangement joins TRBV7-2 to TRBJ1-2, with D possibly being TRBD1 (5 bases). The V gene lost 3 bases and the J gene lost 2 bases, with 7 bases spanning the gap. In germline, CDR1 is SGHTA, CDR2 FQGNSA. CDR3 length: 13 residues. The CDR3 sequence: CASSFSGNYGYTF. The CDR3 nucleotides are TGTGCCAGCAGCTTTTCAGGGAACTATGGCTACACCTTC.

The chain joins TRBV5-1 to TRBJ2-7, with a weak D call TRBD2 (6 bases). Trimming cost V 1 base and J 0 bases, with 17 bases left between them. The CDR3 loop spans 17 amino acids. Germline V gives CDR1 SGHRS, CDR2 YFSETQ. For the CDR3, the DNA is TGCGCCAGCAGCTTGACCGGGGGTAGCGGCCCCTCCTACGAGCAGTACTTC. This translates into CASSLTGGSGPSYEQYF.

This clone was seen only once. The chain carries TRBV27 and TRBJ2-5, with 10 positions matching TRBD1. J gave up 5 bases and V 6 bases, and 12 bases lay outside the gene matches. CDR3 size: 16 residues. The germline CDR1 and CDR2 sequences are MNHEY and SMNVEV (reference sequence). CDR3 nucleotides: TGTGCCAGCAGACCCTTCTGGACAGGGGGGTGGGAGACCCAGTACTTC. Its translation: CASRPFWTGGWETQYF.

With respect to this clone: The sample holds other DNA sequences that translate to the same CDR3. The rearrangement joins TRBV28 to TRBJ1-2, with D unclear. This CDR3 is 12 amino acids long. V lost 2 bases and J 4 bases, leaving 5 bases between the germline ends. Germline lookup yields CDR1 MDHEN and CDR2 SYDVKM. This CDR3 is CASSLGSYGYTF. For the CDR3, the DNA is TGTGCCAGCAGTTTAGGGAGCTATGGCTACACCTTC.

In this sample, this clone turned up once. The V and J genes are TRBV3-1 (or the pseudogene TRBV3-2) and TRBJ1-2; D perhaps matches TRBD1 (5 bases). Between the trimmed V and J ends, which lost 0 bases and 7 bases, there was a span of 9 bases. The CDR3 is made up of 13 amino acids. Germline V gene sequence: CDR1 LGHDT, CDR2 YNNKEL (reference sequence). The CDR3 DNA reads as TGTGCCAGCAGCCAAGATCTCGGGGGTGGCTACACCTTC. Residues: CASSQDLGGGYTF.

This clone appeared a single time. Other DNA sequences in the sample encode the same CDR3. This chain links TRBV28 with TRBJ2-7; 11 bases map to TRBD2. V lost 1 base and J lost 3; bases outside the gene matches: 2. There are 15 residues in the CDR3. Looked up from germline, CDR1 is MDHEN and CDR2 is SYDVKM. CDR3: CASSLSLAGGYEQYF. CDR3 in DNA: TGTGCCAGCAGTTTATCCCTAGCGGGGGGCTACGAGCAGTACTTC.

The chain recombines TRBV19 with TRBJ2-4; tentative D call: TRBD2 (6 bases). The germline V gene encodes CDR1 LNHDA and CDR2 SQIVND (reference sequence). This CDR3 region has 18 residues. Deletions cut 1 base from V and 0 bases from J, with 16 bases between. DNA of the CDR3: TGTGCCAGTAGTATAGGACAGACTAGTACCCTAGCCAAAAACATTCAGTACTTC. The encoded protein is CASSIGQTSTLAKNIQYF.

The chain has TRBV2 and TRBJ1-1; maybe TRBD1 (5 bases). The CDR3 runs to 13 residues. CDR1 is SNHLY and CDR2 is FYNNEI in the germline V gene. V lost 7 bases and J lost 1, with 10 bases in between. The CDR3 coding sequence is TGTGCCAGCACCCGGGACTGGAACACTGAAGCTTTCTTT. Translation: CASTRDWNTEAFF. Using reference TRBV2 and TRBJ1-1 for the parts outside the CDR3, the full variable domain is EPEVTQTPSHQVTQMGQEVILRCVPISNHLYFYWYRQILGQKVEFLVSFYNNEISEKSEIFDDQFSVERPDGSNFTLKIRSTKLEDSAMYFCASTRDWNTEAFFGQGTRLTVV.

DNA for the CDR3: TGCAGTGCTAGTACCGGACCAGGGGTCCCACCGAACACCGGGGAGCTGTTTTTT. Amino acid sequence: CSASTGPGVPPNTGELFF. The rearrangement uses TRBV20-1 and TRBJ2-2; tentatively, D is TRBD1 (6 bases). The CDR3 length is 18 residues. Germline-derived CDR1 and CDR2 are DFQATT and SNEGSKA (reference sequence). V was pared by 3 bases and J by 0 bases, with 20 bases between.

The chain is built from TRBV19 and TRBJ1-5; TRBD1 might be the D (6 bases). Germline CDR1 and CDR2: LNHDA and SQIVND (reference sequence). The length of the CDR3 is 14 residues. The ends were cut back, 3 bases at V and 4 bases at J, with 10 bases in the middle. CDR3 bases: TGTGCCAGTAGTATCAGGGGCTGGAATCAGCCCCAGCATTTT. Translated, it gives CASSIRGWNQPQHF. Combining the CDR3 with reference TRBV19 and TRBJ1-5 gives the whole variable domain DGGITQSPKYLFRKEGQNVTLSCEQNLNHDAMYWYRQDPGQGLRLIYYSQIVNDFQKGDIAEGYSVSREKKESFPLTVTSAQKNPTAFYLCASSIRGWNQPQHFGDGTRLSIL.

The rearrangement links TRBV6-2 or TRBV6-3 to TRBJ1-6; a possible D gene is TRBD1 (5 bases). With 2 bases removed from V and 6 bases from J, the gap between germline ends came to 20 bases. CDR1 MNHEY and CDR2 SVGEGT come from the germline V gene. The CDR3 contains 18 residues. The CDR3 is CASSYPKPDSTFNSPLHF. In nucleotides, the CDR3 is TGTGCCAGCAGTTACCCAAAACCCGACAGCACCTTTAATTCACCCCTCCACTTT.

The gene calls are TRBV7-2 and TRBJ2-5; 7 nucleotides line up with TRBD1. This CDR3 is 15 amino acids long. The germline CDR1 and CDR2 sequences are SGHTA and FQGNSA. J gave up 2 bases and V 4 bases, and 7 bases lay outside the gene matches. The CDR3 nucleotides are TGTGCCAGCAGCTCGGGACAGCCTGGTCAAGAGACCCAGTACTTC. It specifies CASSSGQPGQETQYF.

The chain joins TRBV6-2 or TRBV6-3 to TRBJ2-3; 9 nucleotides line up with TRBD1. J gave up 0 bases and V 6 bases, and 4 bases lay outside the gene matches. CDR1 MNHEY and CDR2 SVGEGT come from the germline V gene. The CDR3 totals 15 residues. The CDR3 loop reads CASSSGQGSTDTQYF. The CDR3 DNA reads as TGTGCCAGCAGCTCCGGACAGGGGAGCACAGATACGCAGTATTTT.

V and J are TRBV28 and TRBJ2-2, with D possibly being TRBD1 (6 bases). The CDR3 covers 18 residues. V was clipped by 2 bases and J by 5 bases, with 21 bases between them. Germline CDR1 and CDR2: MDHEN and SYDVKM. In DNA form, the CDR3 reads TGTGCCAGCAGTTTAAGGGGGTCAAGCATGGGCCTAACCGGGGAGCTGTTTTTT. This encodes CASSLRGSSMGLTGELFF.

The chain joins TRBV6-2 or TRBV6-3 to TRBJ2-1; the match to TRBD1 covers 9 bases. This CDR3 comprises 15 residues. CDR1 MNHEY and CDR2 SVGEGT come from the germline V gene. V lost 6 bases and J lost 7; bases outside the gene matches: 10. CDR3: CASSPTGGFRNEQFF. CDR3 coding DNA: TGTGCCAGCAGCCCGACAGGGGGGTTCCGTAATGAGCAGTTCTTC.

J is TRBJ2-3 and V is TRBV2; D is uncertain. The CDR3 runs 14 residues. V was shortened by 2 bases and J by 3 bases, with 9 bases between the two germline ends. Per germline, CDR1 SNHLY and CDR2 FYNNEI. CDR3 region: CASSETWATDTQYF. CDR3 DNA: TGTGCCAGCAGTGAAACGTGGGCAACAGATACGCAGTATTTT. The complete variable domain, with remaining parts taken from reference TRBV2 and TRBJ2-3, reads EPEVTQTPSHQVTQMGQEVILRCVPISNHLYFYWYRQILGQKVEFLVSFYNNEISEKSEIFDDQFSVERPDGSNFTLKIRSTKLEDSAMYFCASSETWATDTQYFGPGTRLTVL.

This clone was counted once. The V call is TRBV3-1 (or the pseudogene TRBV3-2), the J call TRBJ2-1, with 16 bases fitting TRBD2. The CDR3 extends over 17 amino acids. Losses at the gene ends were 2 bases for V and 9 bases for J; bases not matched to a gene: 7. The germline CDR1 and CDR2 sequences are LGHDT and YNNKEL (reference sequence). CDR3 sequence reads: CASSQPGLAGGRSEQFF. CDR3 bases: TGTGCCAGCAGCCAACCGGGACTAGCGGGAGGGAGGAGTGAGCAGTTCTTC.